The present entry profiles one T cell receptor beta chain with its context. These data come from a study of CD8 T cells in Susac syndrome. CDR1 and CDR2 from the germline V gene are MDHEN and SYDVKM. The CDR3 loop spans 14 amino acids. Trimming removed 2 bases at V and 1 base at J, with 8 bases between. RNA in amounts of about 0.5 to 1 ug was reverse transcribed with random hexamers. By means of immunoSEQ multiplex PCR, TCR beta CDR3 spanning 54 Vbeta and 13 Jbeta underwent amplification. TCRdb re-derived calls from the immunoSEQ multiplex PCR reads in MiXCR, one entry per CDR3 protein. The sample has over 95,000 distinct CDR3 sequences, about 90% seen once.

The clonotype was recovered from a human donor in good health. The genes are TRBV28 and TRBJ1-1; D is uncertain. Sequences were obtained from CD4+ T cells from PBMCs. This chain's CDR3 is CASSLGFRNTEAFF. The CDR3 bases are TGTGCCAGCAGTTTAGGGTTCAGGAACACTGAAGCTTTCTTT.